These 22 T cell receptor beta chains were all obtained from the same sample, sequenced in a study of lung T cells in sarcoidosis with Löfgren's syndrome. One entry per CDR3 protein results from TCRdb running MiXCR on the reads. The sample carries around 60,000 distinct CDR3 sequences, 21% recorded once. The sequenced sample was CD4+ T cells from PBMCs. Receptors originate from a human donor with sarcoidosis (Löfgren's syndrome or another form), or a control subject (not recorded which).

The rearrangement joins TRBV7-3 to TRBJ2-1, with D possibly matching TRBD2 (6 bases). Germline V gives CDR1 SGHTA, CDR2 FQGTGA. The V end was cut by 4 bases, the J end by 3 bases, with 10 bases between. This CDR3 is built from 14 residues. CDR3 nucleotide sequence: TGTGCCAGCAGCTGGCGGGGAAACTACAATGAGCAGTTCTTC. Protein product: CASSWRGNYNEQFF.

This clonotype was seen more than once but under ten times. The rearrangement links TRBV12-3 or TRBV12-4 to TRBJ2-1, with D maybe TRBD2 (5 bases). The CDR3 is made up of 14 amino acids. V was trimmed by 1 base and J by 7 bases, leaving 11 bases between them. The CDR3 sequence is CASSLGRPGNEQFF. The CDR3 nucleotides are TGTGCCAGCAGTTTAGGACGTCCGGGGAATGAGCAGTTCTTC.

This clonotype showed up many times. The CDR3 protein is CSARVAGGSTDTQYF. CDR3 DNA: TGCAGTGCTAGGGTGGCAGGGGGCTCAACAGATACGCAGTATTTT. This sequence joins TRBV20-1 and TRBJ2-3; 8 bases fit TRBD1. The CDR3 sequence is 15 residues long. Germline lookup yields CDR1 DFQATT and CDR2 SNEGSKA (reference sequence). V trimming: 3 bases; J trimming: 3 bases; junction bases outside the gene matches: 8.

The chain joins TRBV20-1 to TRBJ2-7; D gene unclear. The CDR3 has 11 amino acids. From germline, CDR1 is DFQATT and CDR2 SNEGSKA (reference sequence). The CDR3 coding sequence is TGCACCCTTGGCGACACCTGCGAGCAGTACGTC. This gives the protein CTLGDTCEQYV.

The chain recombines TRBV28 with TRBJ2-1; the D call may be TRBD1 or TRBD2 (7 bases each). The CDR3 sequence is 15 residues long. Trimming removed 6 bases from V and 10 bases from J, with 22 bases in between. Per germline, CDR1 MDHEN and CDR2 SYDVKM. Here the CDR3 DNA reads TGTGCCAGCAGCTCAAGCGGGACAGACCAAATCGAGCAGTTCTTC. It yields the protein CASSSSGTDQIEQFF.

This clonotype was detected only a few times. CDR3 residues: CASSEEGLSQETQYF. CDR3 DNA: TGTGCCAGCAGTGAAGAGGGTTTGAGTCAAGAGACCCAGTACTTC. J is TRBJ2-5 and V is TRBV2; D is unresolved. There are 15 residues in the CDR3. Germline V gene lookup returns CDR1 SNHLY and CDR2 FYNNEI. With 1 base removed from V and 2 bases from J, the gap between germline ends came to 11 bases.

This clonotype was seen more than once but under ten times. The chain combines TRBV3-1 with TRBJ1-1; 8 positions agree with TRBD1. Germline CDR1 is LGHDT and CDR2 is YNNKEL (reference sequence). V shed 5 bases and J 1 base; nucleotides not matched to a gene: 3. CDR3 size: 14 residues. The CDR3 DNA reads as TGTGCCAGCAGCTTCAGGGGGCCGAACACTGAAGCTTTCTTT. Amino acid sequence: CASSFRGPNTEAFF.

The rearrangement uses TRBV19 and TRBJ1-4; D is possibly TRBD1 (5 bases). Trimming took 5 bases from V and 10 from J, leaving 17 bases between them. The CDR3 is 14 amino acids. The germline V gene encodes CDR1 LNHDA and CDR2 SQIVND (reference sequence). CDR3 region: CASSPGPGLVKLFF. CDR3 sequence (DNA): TGTGCCAGTAGTCCGGGACCGGGGTTGGTAAAACTGTTTTTT.

This clonotype has a count of ten or more. This sequence joins TRBV6-2 or TRBV6-3 and TRBJ2-2; D is unresolved. CDR3 length: 12 residues. CDR1 MNHEY and CDR2 SVGEGT come from the germline V gene. V was pared by 3 bases and J by 2 bases, with 1 base between. The CDR3 bases are TGTGCCAGCAGTTATAACACCGGGGAGCTGTTTTTT. Its translation: CASSYNTGELFF.

This clonotype was seen repeatedly, ten times or more. The V and J genes are TRBV24-1 and TRBJ1-1; the D is unclear. CDR1 KGHDR and CDR2 SFDVKD come from the germline V gene. This CDR3 contains 14 residues. Trimming pared 4 bases from V and 11 bases from J, leaving 19 bases between. Here the CDR3 DNA reads TGTGCCACCAGTGACCCTCCAAAGTCCTCGCATGCTTTCTTT. Translating it yields CATSDPPKSSHAFF.

The chain uses TRBV7-9 and TRBJ2-3; no clear D. The CDR3 contains 15 residues. Trimming removed 5 bases at V and 0 bases at J, with 12 bases between. Germline CDR1 SEHNR, CDR2 FQNEAQ (reference sequence). CDR3: CASSPLGGSTDTQYF. The CDR3 DNA reads TGTGCCAGCAGCCCTTTGGGTGGGAGCACAGATACGCAGTATTTT.

This clonotype has only a few counts. This chain uses TRBV9 with TRBJ2-7; 8 bases line up with TRBD2. Germline loops: CDR1 SGDLS, CDR2 YYNGEE. V gave up 3 bases and J gave up 0 bases; unmatched junction bases: 11. The CDR3 covers 17 residues. In nucleotides, the CDR3 is TGTGCCAGCAGCGCCGGAGGACTAGCCGATAGCTCCTACGAGCAGTACTTC. Its translation: CASSAGGLADSSYEQYF.

This clonotype occurred many times. This chain links TRBV2 with TRBJ2-3; the match to TRBD2 covers 13 bases. This CDR3 has 16 amino acids. V was pared by 7 bases and J by 2 bases, with 6 bases of the junction left unmatched. The V gene's germline CDR1 is SNHLY and CDR2 FYNNEI. CDR3 amino acids: CASTSGLAGFTDTQYF. The CDR3, as DNA: TGTGCCAGCACGTCGGGACTAGCGGGGTTCACAGATACGCAGTATTTT.

This clonotype has at least ten counts. The chain employs TRBV6-1 and TRBJ2-5; 7 bases fit TRBD1. The CDR3 is 12 amino acids. V trimming: 7 bases; J trimming: 5 bases; junction bases outside the gene matches: 4. CDR1 is MNHNS, CDR2 SASEGT, per germline. CDR3 amino acids: CASKKGGETQYF. CDR3 nucleotides: TGTGCCAGCAAAAAAGGGGGCGAGACCCAGTACTTC.

This clonotype showed up just a few times. This may stem from a read error, because a much larger clone lies one nucleotide away. This sequence joins TRBV7-2 and TRBJ2-1, with a tentative D call TRBD2 (5 bases). Germline CDR1 reads SGHTA; CDR2 reads FQGNSA. The CDR3 sequence is 12 residues long. This chain's CDR3 is CASSKLGNEQLF. CDR3 DNA sequence: TGTGCCAGCAGCAAACTAGGGAATGAGCAGCTCTTC.

A few counts support this clonotype. A much larger clone differs from this one at a single base, so this may be a read error. This chain joins TRBV27 and TRBJ2-5; TRBD2 aligns across 9 bases. The CDR3 is 15 residues long. V shed 5 bases and J 9 bases; nucleotides not matched to a gene: 13. Germline V gene sequence: CDR1 MNHEY, CDR2 SMNVEV (reference sequence). The CDR3 reads CASSLSSGNFGAQYF. As DNA, the CDR3 is TGTGCCAGCAGTCTGTCTAGCGGGAATTTTGGGGCCCAGTACTTC.

This clonotype was seen at least ten times. The chain joins TRBV19 to TRBJ1-1; D is undetermined. The CDR3 has 12 amino acids. Per the germline V gene, CDR1 is LNHDA and CDR2 is SQIVND (reference sequence). V was clipped by 7 bases and J by 1 base, with 7 bases between them. The CDR3 nucleotides are TGTGCCAGTACCTCCCGGAACACTGAAGCTTTCTTT. Amino acid sequence: CASTSRNTEAFF.

In the case of this clonotype: Given a much more abundant clone one base away, this may be a read error. This rearrangement joins TRBV19 to TRBJ1-4; D gene uncertain. Germline CDR1 reads LNHDA; CDR2 reads SQIVND (reference sequence). CDR3 size: 15 residues. V was pared by 4 bases and J by 3 bases, with 12 bases between. As DNA, the CDR3 is TGTGCCAGTAGTAGCCAGGATGCAGCTAATGAAAAACTGTTTTTT. Encoded protein: CASSSQDAANEKLFF.

This clonotype was detected many times. CDR3 loop: CSAGGRESYEQYF. CDR3 nucleotide sequence: TGCAGTGCGGGCGGGAGGGAGTCCTACGAGCAGTACTTC. This chain uses TRBV20-1 with TRBJ2-7; TRBD2 agrees at 9 bases. The V gene's germline CDR1 is DFQATT and CDR2 SNEGSKA (reference sequence). The V gene end was trimmed by 6 bases and the J gene end by 1 base; junction bases not matched to a gene: 4. The CDR3 has 13 residues.

The rearrangement links TRBV12-3 or TRBV12-4 to TRBJ2-5; 7 nucleotides align to TRBD1. This CDR3 has 14 amino acids. Germline trimming cut 7 bases from V and 2 bases from J; bases unmatched to any gene: 7. The CDR3 reads CASTLTTGQETQYF. The CDR3, as DNA: TGTGCCAGCACCCTTACGACAGGGCAAGAGACCCAGTACTTC.

This clonotype was observed a handful of times. The rearrangement links TRBV5-1 to TRBJ2-5; D ambiguous. The CDR3 is made up of 14 amino acids. V lost 3 bases and J lost 9, with 18 bases in between. Per the germline V gene, CDR1 is SGHRS and CDR2 is YFSETQ. The CDR3 nucleotides are TGCGCCAGCAGCTCAGAAGGACGGTTTGGAGCCCAGTACTTC. It specifies CASSSEGRFGAQYF.

This clonotype came up many times. This rearrangement joins TRBV25-1 to TRBJ2-2, with a tentative D call TRBD2 (6 bases). Germline V lookup: CDR1 MGHDK, CDR2 SYGVNS. V lost 6 bases, J lost 4 bases, and 12 bases lay in between. There are 14 residues in the CDR3. CDR3 region: CASRGGLGTGELFF. For the CDR3, the DNA is TGTGCCAGCAGGGGAGGATTGGGCACCGGGGAGCTGTTTTTT. Looking up the rest from reference TRBV25-1 and TRBJ2-2 gives the full variable domain: EADIYQTPRYLVIGTGKKITLECSQTMGHDKMYWYQQDPGMELHLIHYSYGVNSTEKGDLSSESTVSRIRTEHFPLTLESARPSHTSQYLCASRGGLGTGELFFGEGSRLTVL.